Listed below are T cell receptor beta chains from one sample, sequenced in a study of Ad26.COV2.S vaccination and SARS-CoV-2 variants. Sequencing was performed with immunoSEQ multiplex PCR; in TCRdb, only in-frame clones are kept and a portion is missing. The table shows more than 150,000 clones, with roughly 87% occurring only once. Material: peripheral blood, obtained after recovery from COVID-19. The receptor source for this set is a human donor who had recovered from COVID-19. Both conserved end residues are part of each CDR3. The order of the fields is J gene, V gene, D gene, clone size, CDR3 protein, CDR3 DNA. D genes are given only for firm matches. The listing skips clone size in some rows; elsewhere it reads once, few, many or a size class.

TRBJ2-5,TRBV6-5,TRBD1,NA,CASSYTDRGGKTQYF,TGTGCCAGCAGTTACACGGACAGGGGTGGGAAGACCCAGTACTTC
TRBJ2-7,TRBV7-3,NA,NA,CASSPSGSGISTYEQYF,TGTGCCAGCAGCCCGTCCGGATCAGGAATATCAACCTACGAGCAGTACTTC
TRBJ2-3,TRBV27,NA,NA,CASSSYSTDTQYF,TGTGCCAGCAGTTCTTATAGCACAGATACGCAGTATTTT
TRBJ2-3,TRBV6-5,NA,few,CASSYSNPFTDTQYF,TGTGCCAGCAGTTACTCGAACCCGTTTACAGATACGCAGTATTTT
TRBJ2-7,TRBV6-5,TRBD1,NA,CASRFEGTGVYEQYF,TGTGCCAGCAGATTCGAGGGGACAGGGGTTTACGAGCAGTACTTC
TRBJ2-5,TRBV11-2,NA,NA,CASSLGRTRGQETQYF,TGTGCCAGCAGCTTAGGAAGAACTAGGGGGCAAGAGACCCAGTACTTC
TRBJ2-1,TRBV14,TRBD1,NA,CASSRYRGLNEQFF,TGTGCCAGCAGCCGTTACAGGGGGCTCAATGAGCAGTTCTTC
TRBJ2-1,TRBV7-8,NA,NA,CASSLGSGYNDGQFF,TGTGCCAGCAGCTTAGGAAGCGGATACAATGACGGGCAGTTCTTC
TRBJ2-1,TRBV4-1,TRBD2,NA,CASSQEAGGGALEQFF,TGCGCCAGCAGCCAAGAAGCGGGCGGGGGGGCCCTTGAGCAGTTCTTC
TRBJ1-2,TRBV2,NA,NA,CASNPMGAGGYTF,TGTGCCAGCAACCCTATGGGGGCTGGTGGCTACACCTTC
TRBJ1-5,TRBV6-5,TRBD1,few,CASSYSRTGSNQPQHF,TGTGCCAGCAGTTACTCGCGGACAGGGAGCAATCAGCCCCAGCATTTT
TRBJ2-1,TRBV5-1,TRBD2,NA,CASLPSGSSYNEQFF,TGCGCCAGCTTGCCTAGCGGGAGCTCCTACAATGAGCAGTTCTTC
TRBJ1-1,TRBV6-5,NA,once,CASSSPQNTEAFF,TGTGCCAGCAGTTCCCCACAGAACACTGAAGCTTTCTTT